One sample yielded the 10 T cell receptor beta chains listed below, sequenced in a study of blood T cell repertoires in COVID-19. Method: immunoSEQ multiplex PCR; TCRdb's copy keeps in-frame clones and lacks some. The profile covers under 200,000 clones, with roughly 73% appearing a single time and around 3% taken by the ten largest. Sequencing was done on a sample of peripheral blood. The receptors stem from a man aged 65-85 years with acute or convalescent COVID-19.

V usage is TRBV5-1 and J usage is TRBJ2-5, with D possibly being TRBD1 (6 bases). Per the germline V gene, CDR1 is SGHRS and CDR2 is YFSETQ. V dropped 4 bases and J dropped 2 bases, with 15 bases sitting between them. The CDR3 consists of 15 residues. CDR3 loop: CASSPGQLVQETQYF. The CDR3 nucleotides read TGCGCCAGCAGCCCAGGACAGCTAGTACAAGAGACCCAGTACTTC.

The rearrangement links TRBV3-1 (or the pseudogene TRBV3-2) to TRBJ1-5; D is possibly TRBD1 (5 bases). V was cut by 0 bases and J by 4 bases, with 10 bases left in between. Per the germline V gene, CDR1 is LGHDT and CDR2 is YNNKEL (reference sequence). The CDR3 covers 15 residues. The CDR3, as DNA: TGTGCCAGCAGCCAAGATGGGGCTGCGAATCAGCCCCAGCATTTT. Its translation is CASSQDGAANQPQHF.

CDR3 sequence: CATSDSPRGLVSGSAYNEQFF. The CDR3 nucleotides read TGTGCCACCAGTGATTCCCCCAGGGGATTAGTTAGCGGGAGTGCATACAATGAGCAGTTCTTC. The chain has TRBV24-1 and TRBJ2-1; 9 bases line up with TRBD2. CDR1 and CDR2 from the germline V gene are KGHDR and SFDVKD. The V segment lost 2 bases and the J segment 4 bases; nucleotides outside the gene matches: 20. CDR3 length equals 21 residues.

This chain uses TRBV5-4 with TRBJ2-7, with D possibly being TRBD1 (6 bases). Germline V gene lookup returns CDR1 SGHNT and CDR2 YYREEE (reference sequence). The CDR3 has 14 amino acids. Trimming took 0 bases from V and 3 from J, leaving 10 bases between them. CDR3 residues: CASSLAGQFYEQYF. The CDR3 DNA is TGTGCCAGCAGCTTGGCGGGACAATTCTACGAGCAGTACTTC.

This chain links TRBV18 with TRBJ1-1, with 8 positions matching TRBD1. CDR1 is KGHSH, CDR2 LQKENI, per germline. Trimming took 3 bases from V and 1 from J; bases not matched to a gene: 1. The CDR3 extends over 14 amino acids. The CDR3 coding sequence is TGTGCCAGCTCACCTACAGGGGGGAACACTGAAGCTTTCTTT. Its protein product is CASSPTGGNTEAFF.

The CDR3 reads CASSLGGSYGYTF. The CDR3 DNA is TGTGCCAGCAGCTTGGGGGGTTCCTATGGCTACACCTTC. The genes are TRBV7-8 and TRBJ1-2; maybe TRBD1 (5 bases). V lost 3 bases and J lost 4, with 9 bases in between. This CDR3 region has 13 residues. CDR1 is SGHVS and CDR2 is FQNEAQ in the germline V gene.

CDR3 sequence reads: CASSPRRAMSSYEQYF. In DNA form, the CDR3 reads TGTGCCAGCAGCCCGAGGAGGGCAATGAGCTCCTACGAGCAGTACTTC. The chain employs TRBV3-1 (or the pseudogene TRBV3-2) and TRBJ2-7; D perhaps matches TRBD2 (6 bases). The CDR3 covers 16 residues. Germline CDR1 LGHDT, CDR2 YNNKEL (reference sequence). The V gene lost 4 bases and the J gene lost 0 bases, with 16 bases spanning the gap.

The chain combines TRBV18 with TRBJ1-1; D uncertain. Germline V lookup: CDR1 KGHSH, CDR2 LQKENI. Between the trimmed V and J ends, which lost 1 base and 5 bases, there was a span of 8 bases. The CDR3 has 13 residues. CDR3 residues: CASSPQGGTEAFF. DNA of the CDR3: TGTGCCAGCTCACCACAGGGAGGGACTGAAGCTTTCTTT.

This clone was counted only a few times. The V call is TRBV9, the J call TRBJ2-1, with a weak D call TRBD1 (5 bases). This CDR3 spans 15 amino acids. Germline loops: CDR1 SGDLS, CDR2 YYNGEE. V was cut by 3 bases and J by 3 bases, with 13 bases left in between. The CDR3 coding sequence is TGTGCCAGCAGCGAGGCTCGACAGAGCTACAATGAGCAGTTCTTC. Translation: CASSEARQSYNEQFF.

The V call is TRBV3-1 (or the pseudogene TRBV3-2), the J call TRBJ2-2, with 16 positions matching TRBD2. Germline V lookup: CDR1 LGHDT, CDR2 YNNKEL (reference sequence). V lost 4 bases and J lost 6; bases outside the gene matches: 8. The CDR3 spans 18 residues. CDR3 residues: CASSRTGLAGGGPGELFF. CDR3 nucleotide sequence: TGTGCCAGCAGCCGAACGGGACTAGCGGGAGGGGGGCCCGGGGAGCTGTTTTTT.